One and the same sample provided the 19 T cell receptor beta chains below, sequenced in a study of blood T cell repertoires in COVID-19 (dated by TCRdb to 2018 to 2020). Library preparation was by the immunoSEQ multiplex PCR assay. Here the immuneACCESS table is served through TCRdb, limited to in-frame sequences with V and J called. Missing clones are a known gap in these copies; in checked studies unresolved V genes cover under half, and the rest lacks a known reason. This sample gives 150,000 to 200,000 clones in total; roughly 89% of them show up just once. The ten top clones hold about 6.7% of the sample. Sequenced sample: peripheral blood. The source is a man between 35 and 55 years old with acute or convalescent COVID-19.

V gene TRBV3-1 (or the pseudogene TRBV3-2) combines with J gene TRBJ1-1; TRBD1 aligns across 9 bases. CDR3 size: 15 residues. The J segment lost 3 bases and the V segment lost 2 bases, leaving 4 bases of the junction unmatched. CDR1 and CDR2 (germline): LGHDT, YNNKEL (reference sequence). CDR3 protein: CASSQTGGYDTEAFF. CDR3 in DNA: TGTGCCAGCAGCCAAACAGGGGGCTACGACACTGAAGCTTTCTTT.

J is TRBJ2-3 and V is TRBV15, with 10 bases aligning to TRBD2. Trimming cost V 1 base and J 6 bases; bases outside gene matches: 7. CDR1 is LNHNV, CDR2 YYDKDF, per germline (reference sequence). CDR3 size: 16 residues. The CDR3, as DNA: TGTGCCACCAGCAGAGGAGGGAGCGGGGGGGAGGATACGCAGTATTTT. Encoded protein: CATSRGGSGGEDTQYF.

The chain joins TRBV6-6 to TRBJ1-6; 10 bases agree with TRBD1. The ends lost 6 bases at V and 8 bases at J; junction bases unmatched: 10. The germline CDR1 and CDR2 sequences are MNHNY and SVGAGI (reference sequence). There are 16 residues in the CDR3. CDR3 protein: CASRTRGQGNYSPLHF. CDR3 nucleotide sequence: TGTGCCAGCAGAACCCGGGGACAGGGGAACTATTCACCCCTCCACTTT.

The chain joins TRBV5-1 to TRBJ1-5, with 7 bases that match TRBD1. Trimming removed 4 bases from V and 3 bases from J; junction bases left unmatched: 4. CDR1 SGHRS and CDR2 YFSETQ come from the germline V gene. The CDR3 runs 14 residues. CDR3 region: CASSPGGNNQPQHF. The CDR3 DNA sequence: TGCGCCAGCAGCCCAGGGGGAAACAATCAGCCCCAGCATTTT.

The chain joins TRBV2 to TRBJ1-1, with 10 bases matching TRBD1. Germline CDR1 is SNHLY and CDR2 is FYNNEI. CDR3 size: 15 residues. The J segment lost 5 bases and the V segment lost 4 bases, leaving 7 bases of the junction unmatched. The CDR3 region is CASSARQGAGTEAFF. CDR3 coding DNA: TGTGCCAGCAGTGCTAGACAGGGGGCCGGGACTGAAGCTTTCTTT.

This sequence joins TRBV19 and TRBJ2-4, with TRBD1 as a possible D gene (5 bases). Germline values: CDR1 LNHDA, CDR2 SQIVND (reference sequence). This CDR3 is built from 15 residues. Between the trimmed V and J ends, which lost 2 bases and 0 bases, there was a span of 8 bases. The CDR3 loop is CASSISRGAKNIQYF. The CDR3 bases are TGTGCCAGTAGTATAAGTAGGGGAGCCAAAAACATTCAGTACTTC.

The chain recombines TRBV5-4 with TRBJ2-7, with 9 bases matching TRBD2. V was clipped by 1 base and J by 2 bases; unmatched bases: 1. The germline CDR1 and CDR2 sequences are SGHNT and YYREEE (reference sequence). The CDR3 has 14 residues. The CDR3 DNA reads TGTGCCAGCAGCTTGTCTAGCGGGGCCTACGAGCAGTACTTC. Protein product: CASSLSSGAYEQYF.

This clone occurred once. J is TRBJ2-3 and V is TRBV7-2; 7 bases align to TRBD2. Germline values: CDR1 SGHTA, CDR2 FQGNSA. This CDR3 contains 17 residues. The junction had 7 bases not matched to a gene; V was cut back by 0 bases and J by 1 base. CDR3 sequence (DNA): TGTGCCAGCAGCTTAGCTGCTAAACGGGGGGGCACAGATACGCAGTATTTT. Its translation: CASSLAAKRGGTDTQYF.

The chain's CDR3 is CASSQVTPSSYEQYF. The DNA for the CDR3 is TGCGCCAGCAGCCAAGTAACCCCGAGCTCCTACGAGCAGTACTTC. V usage is TRBV4-1 and J usage is TRBJ2-7; D is unclear. Looked up from germline, CDR1 is MGHRA and CDR2 is YSYEKL. The V and J ends lost 1 base and 0 bases respectively, with 10 bases between them. This CDR3 comprises 15 residues.

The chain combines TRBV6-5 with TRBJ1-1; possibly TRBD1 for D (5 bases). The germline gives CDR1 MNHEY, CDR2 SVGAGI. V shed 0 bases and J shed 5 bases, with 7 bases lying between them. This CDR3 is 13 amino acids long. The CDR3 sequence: CASSYSGGTEAFF. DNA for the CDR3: TGTGCCAGCAGTTACTCGGGGGGAACTGAAGCTTTCTTT.

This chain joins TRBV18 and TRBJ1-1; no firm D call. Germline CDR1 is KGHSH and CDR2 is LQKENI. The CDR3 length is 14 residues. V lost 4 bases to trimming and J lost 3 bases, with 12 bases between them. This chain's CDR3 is CASSREPGDTEAFF. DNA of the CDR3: TGTGCCAGCTCACGGGAACCCGGGGACACTGAAGCTTTCTTT. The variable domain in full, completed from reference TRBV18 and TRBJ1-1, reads NAGVMQNPRHLVRRRGQEARLRCSPMKGHSHVYWYRQLPEEGLKFMVYLQKENIIDESGMPKERFSAEFPKEGPSILRIQQVVRGDSAAYFCASSREPGDTEAFFGQGTRLTVV.

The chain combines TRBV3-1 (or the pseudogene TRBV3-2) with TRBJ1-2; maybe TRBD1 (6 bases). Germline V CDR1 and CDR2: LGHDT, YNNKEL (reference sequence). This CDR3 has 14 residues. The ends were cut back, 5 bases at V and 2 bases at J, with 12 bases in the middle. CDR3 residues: CASSGRGLNYGYTF. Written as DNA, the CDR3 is TGTGCCAGCAGCGGGCGGGGGCTAAACTATGGCTACACCTTC.

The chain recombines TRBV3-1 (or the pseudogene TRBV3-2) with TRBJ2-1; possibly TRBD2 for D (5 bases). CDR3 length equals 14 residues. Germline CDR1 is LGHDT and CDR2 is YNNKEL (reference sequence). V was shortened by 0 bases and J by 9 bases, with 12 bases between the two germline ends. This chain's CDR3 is CASSQDPSSGEQFF. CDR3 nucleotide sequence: TGTGCCAGCAGCCAAGATCCATCGAGCGGTGAGCAGTTCTTC.

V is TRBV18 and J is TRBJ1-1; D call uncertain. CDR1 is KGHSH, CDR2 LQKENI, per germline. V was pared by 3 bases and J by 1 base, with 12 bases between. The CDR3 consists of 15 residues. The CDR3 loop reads CASSPRRGSNTEAFF. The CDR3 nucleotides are TGTGCCAGCTCACCGAGACGGGGATCGAACACTGAAGCTTTCTTT. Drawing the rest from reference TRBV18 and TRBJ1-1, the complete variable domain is NAGVMQNPRHLVRRRGQEARLRCSPMKGHSHVYWYRQLPEEGLKFMVYLQKENIIDESGMPKERFSAEFPKEGPSILRIQQVVRGDSAAYFCASSPRRGSNTEAFFGQGTRLTVV.

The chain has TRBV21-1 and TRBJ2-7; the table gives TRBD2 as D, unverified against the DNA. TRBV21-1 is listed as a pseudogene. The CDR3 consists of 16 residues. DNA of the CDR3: TGTGCCAGCAGCGTAGGGGGACTAGCGGGGGTCTACGAGCAGTACTTC. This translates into CASSVGGLAGVYEQYF.

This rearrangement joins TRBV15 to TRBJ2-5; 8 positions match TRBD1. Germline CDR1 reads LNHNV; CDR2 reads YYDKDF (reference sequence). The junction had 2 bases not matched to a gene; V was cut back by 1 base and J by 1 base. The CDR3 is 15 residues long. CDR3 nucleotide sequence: TGTGCCACCAGCAGAGGGGGGACAGGCCAAGAGACCCAGTACTTC. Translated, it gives CATSRGGTGQETQYF.

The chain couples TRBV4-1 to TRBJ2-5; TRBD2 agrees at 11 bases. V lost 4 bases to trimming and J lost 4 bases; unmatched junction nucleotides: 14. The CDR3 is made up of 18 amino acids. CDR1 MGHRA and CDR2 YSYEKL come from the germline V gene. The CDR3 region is CASSPTPLAGGNRETQYF. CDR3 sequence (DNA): TGCGCCAGCAGCCCCACACCGCTAGCGGGGGGCAATAGAGAGACCCAGTACTTC.

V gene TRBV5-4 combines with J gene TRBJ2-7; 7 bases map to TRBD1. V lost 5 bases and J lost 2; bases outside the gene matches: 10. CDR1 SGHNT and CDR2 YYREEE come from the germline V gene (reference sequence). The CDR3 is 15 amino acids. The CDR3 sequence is CASSRMGQLTYEQYF. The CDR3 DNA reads TGTGCCAGCAGTAGGATGGGACAGTTGACCTACGAGCAGTACTTC.

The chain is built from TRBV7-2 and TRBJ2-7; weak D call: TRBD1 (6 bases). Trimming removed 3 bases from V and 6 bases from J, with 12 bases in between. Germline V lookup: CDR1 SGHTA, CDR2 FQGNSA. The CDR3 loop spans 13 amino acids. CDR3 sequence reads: CASSLGWGPEQYF. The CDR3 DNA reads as TGTGCCAGCAGCTTGGGGTGGGGGCCCGAGCAGTACTTC.